This T cell receptor (beta chain) originates from a study of Graves' ophthalmopathy and Graves' hyperthyroidism. The overall study: Calling hyperthyroidism stable required that no ophthalmopathy show up within 18 months of follow-up. Whole-study results and caveats: Detected in blood as well were most expanded thyroid clonotypes with frequency above 0.001. Ophthalmopathy progression was predicted by the model at about 69% sensitivity and approximately 73% specificity.

This clonotype was seen many times. The antigen is unknown. The trim removed 7 bases at V and 6 bases at J, leaving 7 bases unmatched. The CDR3 extends over 14 amino acids. Germline CDR1 reads SEHNR; CDR2 reads FQNEAQ (reference sequence). RNA transcripts were the template, and TCR beta CDR3 regions were amplified from them. The library came from an HTBI-primed first-round RT-PCR and a second-round multiplex PCR. TCRdb called the multiplex PCR reads again in MiXCR, with one record for every CDR3 protein. This table holds some 1.1 million distinct CDR3 sequences, 35% to 40% found once. The chain carries TRBV7-9 and TRBJ2-2; 8 nucleotides align to TRBD2. The receptor was derived from an adult man with Graves' hyperthyroidism. Sequencing was done on a sample of peripheral blood or thyroid tissue (not recorded which). The CDR3 DNA is TGTGCCAGCAAAAGACTAGCGAAGGCCGGGGAGCTGTTTTTT. It yields the protein CASKRLAKAGELFF.